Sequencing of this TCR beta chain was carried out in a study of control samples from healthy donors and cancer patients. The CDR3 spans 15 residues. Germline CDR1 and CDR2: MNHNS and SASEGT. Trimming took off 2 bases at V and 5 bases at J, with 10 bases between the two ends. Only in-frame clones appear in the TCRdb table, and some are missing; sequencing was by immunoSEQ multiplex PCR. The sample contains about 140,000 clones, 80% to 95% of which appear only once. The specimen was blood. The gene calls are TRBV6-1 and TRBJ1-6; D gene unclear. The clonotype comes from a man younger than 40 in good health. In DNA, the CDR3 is TGTGCCAGCAGTGAATATACGTTTGATAATTCACCCCTCCACTTT. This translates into CASSEYTFDNSPLHF.